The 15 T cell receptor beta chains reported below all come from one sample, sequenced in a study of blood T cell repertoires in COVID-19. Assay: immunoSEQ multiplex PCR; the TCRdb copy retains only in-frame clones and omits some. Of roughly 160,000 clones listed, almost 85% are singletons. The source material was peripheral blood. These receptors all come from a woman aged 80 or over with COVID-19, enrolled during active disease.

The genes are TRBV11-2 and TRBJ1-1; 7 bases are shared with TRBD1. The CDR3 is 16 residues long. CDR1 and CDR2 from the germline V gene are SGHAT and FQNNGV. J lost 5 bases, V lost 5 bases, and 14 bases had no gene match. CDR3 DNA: TGTGCCAGCAGCCCAGGGGGTTGGGGGTTCCGAACTGAAGCTTTCTTT. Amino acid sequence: CASSPGGWGFRTEAFF.

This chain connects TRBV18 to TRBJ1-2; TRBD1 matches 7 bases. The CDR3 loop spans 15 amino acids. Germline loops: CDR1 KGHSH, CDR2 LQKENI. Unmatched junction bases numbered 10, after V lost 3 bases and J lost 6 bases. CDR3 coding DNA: TGTGCCAGCTCACCCGGACAGGCTTCAGTGGATGGCTACACCTTC. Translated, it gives CASSPGQASVDGYTF.

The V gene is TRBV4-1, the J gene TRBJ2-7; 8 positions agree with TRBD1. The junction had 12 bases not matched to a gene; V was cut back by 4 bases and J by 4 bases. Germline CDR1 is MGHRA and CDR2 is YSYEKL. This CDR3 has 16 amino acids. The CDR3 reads CASSPHPGRGRYEQYF. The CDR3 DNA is TGCGCCAGCAGCCCTCACCCGGGCAGGGGGCGTTACGAGCAGTACTTC.

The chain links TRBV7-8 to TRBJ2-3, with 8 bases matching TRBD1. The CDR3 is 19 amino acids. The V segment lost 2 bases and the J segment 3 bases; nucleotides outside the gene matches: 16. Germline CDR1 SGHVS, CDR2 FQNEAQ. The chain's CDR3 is CASSLRLYGETGATDTQYF. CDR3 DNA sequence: TGTGCCAGCAGCTTAAGACTCTACGGGGAGACAGGGGCTACAGATACGCAGTATTTT.

CDR3 DNA sequence: TGTGCCAGCAGCTCCTCCCGAGGTGCCGACAACACCGGGGAGCTGTTTTTT. This sequence encodes CASSSSRGADNTGELFF. The chain employs TRBV11-2 and TRBJ2-2; D is undetermined. The CDR3 is made up of 17 amino acids. The V and J ends lost 4 bases and 2 bases respectively, with 17 bases between them. Germline CDR1 SGHAT, CDR2 FQNNGV.

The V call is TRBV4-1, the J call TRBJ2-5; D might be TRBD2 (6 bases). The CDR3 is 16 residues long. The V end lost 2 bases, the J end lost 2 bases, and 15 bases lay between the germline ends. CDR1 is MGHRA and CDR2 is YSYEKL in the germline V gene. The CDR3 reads CASSQQGLAGQETQYF. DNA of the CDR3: TGCGCCAGCAGCCAACAGGGACTGGCGGGTCAAGAGACCCAGTACTTC.

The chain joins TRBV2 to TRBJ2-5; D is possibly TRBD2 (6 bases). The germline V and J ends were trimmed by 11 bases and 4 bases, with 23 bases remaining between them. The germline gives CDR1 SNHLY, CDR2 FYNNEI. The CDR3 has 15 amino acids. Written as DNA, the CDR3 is TGTGCCGTCAGCATTATCGGGAGCGCGCGAGAGACCCAGTACTTC. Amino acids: CAVSIIGSARETQYF.

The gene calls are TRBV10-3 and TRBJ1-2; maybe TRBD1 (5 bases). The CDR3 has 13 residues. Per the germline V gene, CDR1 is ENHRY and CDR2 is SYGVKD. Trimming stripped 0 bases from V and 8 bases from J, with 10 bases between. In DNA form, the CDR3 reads TGTGCCATCAGTGAGTCGGGGGGTGCGGGCTACACCTTC. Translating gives CAISESGGAGYTF.

The CDR3 coding sequence is TGTGCCTGGAGTGGACAGGTCCTCTCTGGAAACACCATATATTTT. Translation: CAWSGQVLSGNTIYF. The genes are TRBV30 and TRBJ1-3, with D possibly matching TRBD1 (6 bases). Germline CDR1 is GTSNPN and CDR2 is SVGIG (reference sequence). This CDR3 has 15 amino acids. Between the trimmed V and J ends, which lost 1 base and 0 bases, there was a span of 10 bases.

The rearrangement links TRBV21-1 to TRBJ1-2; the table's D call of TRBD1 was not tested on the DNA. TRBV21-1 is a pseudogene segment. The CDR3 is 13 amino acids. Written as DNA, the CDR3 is TGTGCCAGTAAAACAGGGGGAAGGCATGGCTACACCTTC. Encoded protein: CASKTGGRHGYTF.

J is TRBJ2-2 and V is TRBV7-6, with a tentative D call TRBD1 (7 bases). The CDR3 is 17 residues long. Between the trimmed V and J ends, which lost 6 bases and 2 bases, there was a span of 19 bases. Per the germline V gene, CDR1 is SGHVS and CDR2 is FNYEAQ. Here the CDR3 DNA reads TGTGCCAGCAGGGAGGGGGCGGGCACATCCAACACCGGGGAGCTGTTTTTT. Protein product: CASREGAGTSNTGELFF.

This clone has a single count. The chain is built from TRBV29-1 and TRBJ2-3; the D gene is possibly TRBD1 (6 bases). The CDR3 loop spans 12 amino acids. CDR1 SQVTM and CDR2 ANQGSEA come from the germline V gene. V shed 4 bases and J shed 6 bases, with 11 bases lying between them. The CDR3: CSVGAGADTQYF. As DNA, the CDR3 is TGCAGCGTTGGGGCAGGGGCTGATACGCAGTATTTT.

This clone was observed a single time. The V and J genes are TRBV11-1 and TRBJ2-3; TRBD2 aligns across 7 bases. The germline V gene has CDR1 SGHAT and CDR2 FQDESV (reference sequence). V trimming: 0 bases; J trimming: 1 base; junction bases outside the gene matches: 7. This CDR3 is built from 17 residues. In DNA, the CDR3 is TGTGCCAGCAGCTTAGCAACATCCAGCGGGGGCACAGATACGCAGTATTTT. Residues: CASSLATSSGGTDTQYF.

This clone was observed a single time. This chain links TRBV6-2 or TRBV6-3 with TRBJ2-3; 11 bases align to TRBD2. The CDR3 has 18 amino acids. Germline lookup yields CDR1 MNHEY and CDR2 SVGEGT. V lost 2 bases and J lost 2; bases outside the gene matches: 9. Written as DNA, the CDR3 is TGTGCCAGCAGTTACCATCCGACTAGCGGGGTTATCACAGATACGCAGTATTTT. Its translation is CASSYHPTSGVITDTQYF.

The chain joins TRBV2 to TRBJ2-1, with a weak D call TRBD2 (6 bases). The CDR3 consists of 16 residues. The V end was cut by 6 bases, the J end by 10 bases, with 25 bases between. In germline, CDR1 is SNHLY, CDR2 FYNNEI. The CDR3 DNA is TGTGCCAGCAGCAGGGCGGATCCGCGGGGTGGCGGGGAGCAGTTCTTC. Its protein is CASSRADPRGGGEQFF.